This T cell receptor (beta chain) is drawn from a study of cytomegalovirus exposure and HLA in healthy donors. On this clone: Antigen unknown.

Unmatched junction bases numbered 10, after V lost 0 bases and J lost 3 bases. CDR1 is MGHRA, CDR2 YSYEKL, per germline. This CDR3 has 19 amino acids. Study observations and caveats: Most TCR sequences were uncommon, yet certain public TCRs appeared in many donors. Later analysis identified a missense DCLRE1C variant that was linked to TCR beta V- and J-gene trimming. Researchers reported in a later analysis that common viral pathogens appeared linked to several top clusters.

These donors, healthy bone marrow donors, were studied. A multiplex PCR was run with 60 Vbeta primers and 13 Jbeta primers. Repertoires were generated with immunoSEQ multiplex PCR, while TCRdb's copy carries only in-frame clones and drops some. The sample lists roughly 100,000 clones; about three quarters were seen once. This rearrangement joins TRBV4-1 to TRBJ2-1, with TRBD2 matching 11 bases. The sequenced material came from PBMCs. The sequence was collected from a female donor in good health and CMV-seropositive. The CDR3 sequence is CASSQDAGTSGRYYNEQFF. The CDR3 DNA is TGCGCCAGCAGCCAAGATGCCGGGACTAGCGGACGATACTACAATGAGCAGTTCTTC.